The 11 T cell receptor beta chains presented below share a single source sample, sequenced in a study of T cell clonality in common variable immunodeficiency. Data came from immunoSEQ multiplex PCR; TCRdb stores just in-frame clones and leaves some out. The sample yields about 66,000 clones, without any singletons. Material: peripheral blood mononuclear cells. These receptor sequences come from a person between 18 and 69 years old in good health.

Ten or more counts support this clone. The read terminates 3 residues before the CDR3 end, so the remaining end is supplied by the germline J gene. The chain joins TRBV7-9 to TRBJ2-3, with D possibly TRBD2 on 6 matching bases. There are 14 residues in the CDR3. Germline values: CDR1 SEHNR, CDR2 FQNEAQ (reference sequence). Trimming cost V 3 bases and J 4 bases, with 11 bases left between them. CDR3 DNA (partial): TGTGCCAGCAGCTTCGGGACTGTCGCAGATACG. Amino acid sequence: CASSFGTVADT. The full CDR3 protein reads CASSFGTVADTQYF.

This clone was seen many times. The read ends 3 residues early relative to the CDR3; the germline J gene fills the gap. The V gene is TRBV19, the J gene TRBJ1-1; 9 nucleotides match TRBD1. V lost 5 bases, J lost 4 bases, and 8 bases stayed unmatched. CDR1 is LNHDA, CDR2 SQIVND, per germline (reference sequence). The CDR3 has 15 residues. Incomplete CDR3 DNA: TGTGCCAGTAGTCCGGGACAGGGTTACGGCACTGAA. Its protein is CASSPGQGYGTE. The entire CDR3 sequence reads CASSPGQGYGTEAFF.

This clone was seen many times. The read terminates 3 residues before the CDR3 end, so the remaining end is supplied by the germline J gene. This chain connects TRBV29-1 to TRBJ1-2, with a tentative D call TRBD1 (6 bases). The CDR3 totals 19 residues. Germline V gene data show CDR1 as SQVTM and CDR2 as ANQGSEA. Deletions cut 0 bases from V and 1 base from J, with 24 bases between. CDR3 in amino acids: CSVEDNVARSGDINYGYTF. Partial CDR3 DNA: TGCAGCGTTGAAGATAATGTCGCGAGGTCAGGGGACATTAACTATGGC. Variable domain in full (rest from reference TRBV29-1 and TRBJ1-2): SAVISQKPSRDICQRGTSLTIQCQVDSQVTMMFWYRQQPGQSLTLIATANQGSEATYESGFVIDKFPISRPNLTFSTLTVSNMSPEDSSIYLCSVEDNVARSGDINYGYTFGSGTRLTVV.

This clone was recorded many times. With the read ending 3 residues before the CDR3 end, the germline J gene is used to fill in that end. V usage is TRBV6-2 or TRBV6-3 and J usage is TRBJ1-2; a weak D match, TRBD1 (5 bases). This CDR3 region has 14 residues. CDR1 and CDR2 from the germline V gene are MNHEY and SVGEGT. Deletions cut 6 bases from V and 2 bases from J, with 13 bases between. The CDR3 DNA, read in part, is TGTGCCAGCAGCAACAGGATTGGGAACTATGGC. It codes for CASSNRIGNYG. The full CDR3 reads CASSNRIGNYGYTF.

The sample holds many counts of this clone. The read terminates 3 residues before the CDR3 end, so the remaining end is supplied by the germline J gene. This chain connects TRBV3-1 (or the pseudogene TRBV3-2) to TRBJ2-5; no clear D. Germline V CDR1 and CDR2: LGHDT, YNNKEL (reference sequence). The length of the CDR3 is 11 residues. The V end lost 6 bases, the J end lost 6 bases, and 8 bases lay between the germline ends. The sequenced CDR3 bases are TGTGCCAGCAGTCTCGTTCAGACC. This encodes CASSLVQT. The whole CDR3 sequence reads CASSLVQTQYF.

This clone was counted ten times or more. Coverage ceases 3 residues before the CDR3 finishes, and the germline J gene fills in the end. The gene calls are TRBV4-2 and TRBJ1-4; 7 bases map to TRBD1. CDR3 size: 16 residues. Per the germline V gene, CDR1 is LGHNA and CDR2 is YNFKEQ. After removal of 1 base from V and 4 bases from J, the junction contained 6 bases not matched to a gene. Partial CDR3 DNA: TGTGCCAGCAGCCAAGCCCGACAGGGAAGTAATGAAAAA. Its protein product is CASSQARQGSNEK. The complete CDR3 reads CASSQARQGSNEKLFF.

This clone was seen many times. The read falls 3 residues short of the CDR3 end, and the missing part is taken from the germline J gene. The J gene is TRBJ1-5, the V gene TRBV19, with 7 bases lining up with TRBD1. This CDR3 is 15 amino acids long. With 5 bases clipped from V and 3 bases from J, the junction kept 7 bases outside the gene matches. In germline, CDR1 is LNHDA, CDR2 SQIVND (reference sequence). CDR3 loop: CASSPADRANQPQHF. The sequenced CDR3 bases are TGTGCCAGTAGTCCCGCCGACAGGGCCAATCAGCCC.

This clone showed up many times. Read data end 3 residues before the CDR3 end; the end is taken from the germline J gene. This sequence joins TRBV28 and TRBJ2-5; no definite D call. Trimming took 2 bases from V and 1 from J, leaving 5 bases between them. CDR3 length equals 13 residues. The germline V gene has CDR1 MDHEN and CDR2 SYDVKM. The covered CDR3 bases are TGTGCCAGCAGTTTAGGTAGCCAAGAGACC. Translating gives CASSLGSQET. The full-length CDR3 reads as CASSLGSQETQYF.

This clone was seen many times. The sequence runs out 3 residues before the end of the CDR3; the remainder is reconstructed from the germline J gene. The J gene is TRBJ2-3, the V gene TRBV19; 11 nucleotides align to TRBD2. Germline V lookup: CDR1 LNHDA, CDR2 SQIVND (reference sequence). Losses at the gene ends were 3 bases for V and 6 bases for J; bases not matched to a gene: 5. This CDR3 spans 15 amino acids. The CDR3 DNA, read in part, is TGTGCCAGTAGTATTCCACTAGCGGGAGTGGATACG. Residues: CASSIPLAGVDT. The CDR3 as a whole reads CASSIPLAGVDTQYF.

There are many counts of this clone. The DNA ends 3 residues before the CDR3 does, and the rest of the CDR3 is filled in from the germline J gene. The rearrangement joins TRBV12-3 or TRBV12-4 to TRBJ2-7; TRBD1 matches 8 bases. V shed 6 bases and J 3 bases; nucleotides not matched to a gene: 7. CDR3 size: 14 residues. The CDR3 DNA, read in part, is TGTGCCAGCAGCATGACAGGGGCCAGCTACGAG. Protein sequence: CASSMTGASYE. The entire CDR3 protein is CASSMTGASYEQYF.

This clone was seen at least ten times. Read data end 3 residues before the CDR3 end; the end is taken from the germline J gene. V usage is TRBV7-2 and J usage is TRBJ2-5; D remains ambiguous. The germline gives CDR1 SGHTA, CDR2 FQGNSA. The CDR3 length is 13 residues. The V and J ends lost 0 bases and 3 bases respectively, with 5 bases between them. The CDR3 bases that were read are TGTGCCAGCAGCTTAGCGTCAGAAGAGACC. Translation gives CASSLASEET. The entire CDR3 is CASSLASEETQYF.